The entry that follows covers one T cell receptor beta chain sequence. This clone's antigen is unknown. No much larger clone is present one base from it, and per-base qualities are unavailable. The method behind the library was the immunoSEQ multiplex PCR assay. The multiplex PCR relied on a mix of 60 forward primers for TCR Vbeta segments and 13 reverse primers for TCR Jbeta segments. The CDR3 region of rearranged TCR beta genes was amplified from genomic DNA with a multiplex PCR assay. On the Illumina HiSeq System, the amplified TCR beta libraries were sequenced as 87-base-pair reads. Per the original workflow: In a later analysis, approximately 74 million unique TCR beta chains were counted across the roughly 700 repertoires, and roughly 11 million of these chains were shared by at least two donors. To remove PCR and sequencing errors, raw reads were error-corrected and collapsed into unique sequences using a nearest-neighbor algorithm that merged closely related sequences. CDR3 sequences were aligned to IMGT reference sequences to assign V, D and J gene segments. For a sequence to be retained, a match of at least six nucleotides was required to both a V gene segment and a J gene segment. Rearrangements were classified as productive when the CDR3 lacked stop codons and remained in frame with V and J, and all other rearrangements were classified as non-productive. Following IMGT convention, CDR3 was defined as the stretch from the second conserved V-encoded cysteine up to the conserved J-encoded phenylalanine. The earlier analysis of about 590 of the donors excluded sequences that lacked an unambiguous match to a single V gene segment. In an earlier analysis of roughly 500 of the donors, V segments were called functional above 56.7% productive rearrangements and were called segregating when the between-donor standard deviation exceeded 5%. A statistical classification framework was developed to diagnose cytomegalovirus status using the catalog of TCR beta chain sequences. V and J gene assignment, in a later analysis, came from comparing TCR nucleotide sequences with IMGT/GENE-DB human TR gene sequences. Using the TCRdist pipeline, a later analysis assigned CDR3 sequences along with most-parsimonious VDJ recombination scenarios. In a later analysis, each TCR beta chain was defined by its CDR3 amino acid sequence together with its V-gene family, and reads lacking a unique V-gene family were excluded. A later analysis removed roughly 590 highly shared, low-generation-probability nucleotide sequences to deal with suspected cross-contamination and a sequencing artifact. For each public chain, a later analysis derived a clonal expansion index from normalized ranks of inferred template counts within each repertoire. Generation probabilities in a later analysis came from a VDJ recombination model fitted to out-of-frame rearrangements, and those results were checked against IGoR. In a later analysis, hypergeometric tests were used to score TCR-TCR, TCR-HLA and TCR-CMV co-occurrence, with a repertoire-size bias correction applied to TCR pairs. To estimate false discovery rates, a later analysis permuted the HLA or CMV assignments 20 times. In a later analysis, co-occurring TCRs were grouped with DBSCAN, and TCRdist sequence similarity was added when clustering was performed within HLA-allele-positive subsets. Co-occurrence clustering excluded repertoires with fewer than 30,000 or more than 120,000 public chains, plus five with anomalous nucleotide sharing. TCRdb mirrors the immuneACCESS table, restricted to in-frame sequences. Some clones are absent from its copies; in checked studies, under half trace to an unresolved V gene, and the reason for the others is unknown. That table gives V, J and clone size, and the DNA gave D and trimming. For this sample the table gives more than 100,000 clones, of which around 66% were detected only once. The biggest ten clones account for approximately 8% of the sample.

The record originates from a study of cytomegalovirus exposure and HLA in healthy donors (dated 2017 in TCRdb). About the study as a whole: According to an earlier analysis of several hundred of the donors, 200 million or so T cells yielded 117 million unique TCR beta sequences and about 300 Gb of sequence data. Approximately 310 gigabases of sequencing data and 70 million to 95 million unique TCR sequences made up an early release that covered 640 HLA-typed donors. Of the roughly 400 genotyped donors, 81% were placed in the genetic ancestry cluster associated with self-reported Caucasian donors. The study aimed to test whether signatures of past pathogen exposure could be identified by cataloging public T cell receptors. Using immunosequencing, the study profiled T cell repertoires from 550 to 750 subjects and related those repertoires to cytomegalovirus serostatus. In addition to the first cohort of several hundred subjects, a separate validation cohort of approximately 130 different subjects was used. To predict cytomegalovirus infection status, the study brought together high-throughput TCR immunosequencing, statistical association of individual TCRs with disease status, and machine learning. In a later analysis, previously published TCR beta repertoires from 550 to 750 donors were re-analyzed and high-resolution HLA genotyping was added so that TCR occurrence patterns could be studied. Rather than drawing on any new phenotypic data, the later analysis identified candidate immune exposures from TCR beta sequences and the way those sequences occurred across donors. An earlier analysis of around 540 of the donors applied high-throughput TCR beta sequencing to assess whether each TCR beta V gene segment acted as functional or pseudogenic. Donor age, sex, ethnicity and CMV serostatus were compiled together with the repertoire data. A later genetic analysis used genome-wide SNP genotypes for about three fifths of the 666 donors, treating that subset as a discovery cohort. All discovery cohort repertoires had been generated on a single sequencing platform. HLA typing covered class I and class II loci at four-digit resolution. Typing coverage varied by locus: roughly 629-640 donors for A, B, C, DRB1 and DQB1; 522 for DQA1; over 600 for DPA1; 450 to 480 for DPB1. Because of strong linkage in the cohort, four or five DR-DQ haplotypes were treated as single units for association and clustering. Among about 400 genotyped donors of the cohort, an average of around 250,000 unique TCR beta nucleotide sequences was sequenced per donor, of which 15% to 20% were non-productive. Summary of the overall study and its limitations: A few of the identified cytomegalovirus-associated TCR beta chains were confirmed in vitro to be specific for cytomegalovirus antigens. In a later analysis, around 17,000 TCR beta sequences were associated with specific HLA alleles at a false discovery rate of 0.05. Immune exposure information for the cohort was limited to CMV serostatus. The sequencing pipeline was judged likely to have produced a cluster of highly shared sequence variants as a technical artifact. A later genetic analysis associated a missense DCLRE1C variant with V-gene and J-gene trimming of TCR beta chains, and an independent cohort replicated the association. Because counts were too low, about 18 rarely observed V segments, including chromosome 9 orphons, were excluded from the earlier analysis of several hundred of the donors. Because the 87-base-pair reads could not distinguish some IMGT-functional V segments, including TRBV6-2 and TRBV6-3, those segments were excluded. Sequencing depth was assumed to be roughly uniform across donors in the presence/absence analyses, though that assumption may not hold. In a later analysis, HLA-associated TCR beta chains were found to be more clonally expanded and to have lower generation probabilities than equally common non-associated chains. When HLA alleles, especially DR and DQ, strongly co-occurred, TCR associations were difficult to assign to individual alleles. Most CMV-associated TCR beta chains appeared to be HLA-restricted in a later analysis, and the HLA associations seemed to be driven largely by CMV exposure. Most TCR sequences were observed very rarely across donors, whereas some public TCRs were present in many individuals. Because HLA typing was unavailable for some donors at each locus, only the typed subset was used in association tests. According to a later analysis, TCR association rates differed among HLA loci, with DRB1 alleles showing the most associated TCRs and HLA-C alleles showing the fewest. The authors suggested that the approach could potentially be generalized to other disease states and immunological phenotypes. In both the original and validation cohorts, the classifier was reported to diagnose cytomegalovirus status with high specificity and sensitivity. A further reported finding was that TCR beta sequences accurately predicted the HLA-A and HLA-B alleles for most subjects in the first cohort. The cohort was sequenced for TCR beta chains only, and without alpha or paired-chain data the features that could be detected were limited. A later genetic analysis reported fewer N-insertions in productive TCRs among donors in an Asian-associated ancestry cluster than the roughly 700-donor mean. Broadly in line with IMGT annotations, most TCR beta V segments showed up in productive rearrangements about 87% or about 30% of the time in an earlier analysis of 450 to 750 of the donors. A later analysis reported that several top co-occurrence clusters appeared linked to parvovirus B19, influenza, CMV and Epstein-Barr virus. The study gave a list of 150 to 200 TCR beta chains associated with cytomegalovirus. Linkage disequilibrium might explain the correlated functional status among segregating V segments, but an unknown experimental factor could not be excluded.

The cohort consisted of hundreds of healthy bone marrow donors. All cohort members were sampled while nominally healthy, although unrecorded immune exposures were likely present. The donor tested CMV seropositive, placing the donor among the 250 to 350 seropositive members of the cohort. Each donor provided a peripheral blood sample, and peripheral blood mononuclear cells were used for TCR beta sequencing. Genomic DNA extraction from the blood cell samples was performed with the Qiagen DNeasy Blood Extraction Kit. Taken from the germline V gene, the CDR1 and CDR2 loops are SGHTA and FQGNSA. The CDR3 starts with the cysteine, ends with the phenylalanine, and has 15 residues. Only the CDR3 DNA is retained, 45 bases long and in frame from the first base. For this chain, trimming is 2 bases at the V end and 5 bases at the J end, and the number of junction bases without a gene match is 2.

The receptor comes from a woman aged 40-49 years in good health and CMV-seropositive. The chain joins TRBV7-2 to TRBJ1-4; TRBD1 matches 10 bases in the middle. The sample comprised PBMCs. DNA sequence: TGTGCCAGCAGCTTATTGGGACAGGGGAATGAAAAACTGTTTTTT. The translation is CASSLLGQGNEKLFF.